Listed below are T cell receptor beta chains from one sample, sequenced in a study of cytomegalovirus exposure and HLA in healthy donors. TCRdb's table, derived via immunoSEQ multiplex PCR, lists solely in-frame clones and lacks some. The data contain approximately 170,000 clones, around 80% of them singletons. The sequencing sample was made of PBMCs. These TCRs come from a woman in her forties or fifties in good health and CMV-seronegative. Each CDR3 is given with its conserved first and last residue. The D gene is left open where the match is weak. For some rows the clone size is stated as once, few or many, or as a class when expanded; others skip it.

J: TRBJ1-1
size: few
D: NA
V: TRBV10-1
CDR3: CASSETGRNTEAFF
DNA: TGCGCCAGCAGTGAGACCGGGAGGAACACTGAAGCTTTCTTT

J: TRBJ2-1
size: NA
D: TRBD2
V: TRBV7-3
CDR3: CASSPNSGSYNEQFF
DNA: TGTGCCAGCAGCCCTAATAGCGGGTCCTACAATGAGCAGTTCTTC

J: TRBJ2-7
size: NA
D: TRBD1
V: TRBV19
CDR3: CASSSGTGVPYEQYF
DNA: TGTGCCAGTAGTTCCGGGACAGGGGTTCCCTACGAGCAGTACTTC

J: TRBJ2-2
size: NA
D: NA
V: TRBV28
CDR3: CASRHQGKATGELFF
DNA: TGTGCCAGCAGGCATCAGGGGAAGGCCACCGGGGAGCTGTTTTTT

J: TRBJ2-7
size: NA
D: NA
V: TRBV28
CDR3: CASSLGQEIYEQYF
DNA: TGTGCCAGCAGTTTAGGGCAAGAGATCTACGAGCAGTACTTC

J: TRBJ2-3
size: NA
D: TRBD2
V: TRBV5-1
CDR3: CASSWLAGGSTDTQYF
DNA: TGCGCCAGCAGCTGGTTAGCGGGGGGAAGCACAGATACGCAGTATTTT

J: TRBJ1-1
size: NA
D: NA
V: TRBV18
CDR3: CASSPLRQAVDTEAFF
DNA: TGTGCCAGCTCACCACTCAGACAGGCCGTGGACACTGAAGCTTTCTTT

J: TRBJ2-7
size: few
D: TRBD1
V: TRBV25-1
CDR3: CASSDWDRGDEQYF
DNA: TGTGCCAGCAGTGATTGGGACAGGGGGGACGAGCAGTACTTC

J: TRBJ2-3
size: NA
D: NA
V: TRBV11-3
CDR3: CASSSGPTDTQYF
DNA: TGTGCCAGCAGCTCGGGTCCGACAGATACGCAGTATTTT

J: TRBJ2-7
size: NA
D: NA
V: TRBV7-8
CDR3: CASSLQSYEQYF
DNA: TGTGCCAGCAGCTTACAGTCCTACGAGCAGTACTTC